This T cell receptor (beta chain) was found in a study of Graves' ophthalmopathy and Graves' hyperthyroidism. This clonotype came up many times. Amplification of TCR beta CDR3 regions used RNA transcripts. First-round RT-PCR with HTBI primers preceded a second-round multiplex PCR. One entry per CDR3 protein, called by TCRdb with MiXCR from the multiplex PCR reads. The sample holds a few hundred thousand distinct CDR3 sequences, about a fifth seen once. V was trimmed by 5 bases and J by 8 bases, leaving 6 bases between them. Germline CDR1 and CDR2: SQVTM and ANQGSEA. The CDR3 contains 9 residues. The clonotype comes from a woman between 50 and 59 years old with Graves' ophthalmopathy. V gene TRBV29-1 combines with J gene TRBJ1-1; D is uncertain. Sequencing was done on a sample of peripheral blood. The CDR3 DNA follows: TGCAGCGTTCTTCCAGAAGCTTTCTTT. This sequence encodes CSVLPEAFF.